These 5 T cell receptor beta chains were all obtained from the same sample, sequenced in a study of blood T cell repertoires in COVID-19. Method: immunoSEQ multiplex PCR; TCRdb's copy keeps in-frame clones and lacks some. This sample yields about 280,000 clones, of which roughly 88% are seen a single time; almost 9.5% belongs to the top ten. Sequencing was performed on peripheral blood. These receptors originate from a man aged 18 to 29 with active or convalescent COVID-19.

A remark on this clone: One end of the junction is discordant with germline, which a read error may explain. V and J are TRBV2 and TRBJ2-7, with 12 positions matching TRBD1. CDR3 size: 14 residues. Germline V gene sequence: CDR1 SNHLY, CDR2 FYNNEI. As DNA, the CDR3 is TGTGCCAGCAGCCCTATCCCGGGACAGGGGGCCGCCAGCTTC. This codes for CASSPIPGQGAASF.

The genes are TRBV6-6 and TRBJ1-4, with 11 nucleotides matching TRBD1. The CDR3 has 16 residues. Trimming at V came to 7 bases and at J to 10 bases, leaving 14 bases not matched to a gene. Germline V gives CDR1 MNHNY, CDR2 SVGAGI (reference sequence). This CDR3 is CASTGQGASSGGKLFF. The CDR3 DNA reads as TGTGCCAGCACCGGACAGGGGGCGTCCTCAGGTGGAAAACTGTTTTTT.

The chain links TRBV5-1 to TRBJ1-4; 8 bases agree with TRBD1. Trimming took 1 base from V and 5 from J; bases not matched to a gene: 7. The germline V gene encodes CDR1 SGHRS and CDR2 YFSETQ. This CDR3 comprises 16 residues. Here the CDR3 DNA reads TGCGCCAGCAGCTTGAAAGGACAGGGAGGAAATGAAAAACTGTTTTTT. It encodes CASSLKGQGGNEKLFF.

The V call is TRBV19, the J call TRBJ1-5; 12 nucleotides line up with TRBD1. The CDR3 covers 19 residues. Germline CDR1 reads LNHDA; CDR2 reads SQIVND (reference sequence). V dropped 4 bases and J dropped 2; count of bases not matched to a gene: 12. The CDR3 DNA follows: TGTGCCAGTAGTAAACACTCCGGGACAGGGGGCGACGGCAATCAGCCCCAGCATTTT. Encoded protein: CASSKHSGTGGDGNQPQHF.

The rearrangement links TRBV4-1 to TRBJ1-2; D is uncertain. There are 16 residues in the CDR3. The germline gives CDR1 MGHRA, CDR2 YSYEKL. V lost 2 bases and J lost 1, with 14 bases in between. CDR3 amino acids: CASSQYKLTDNYGYTF. The CDR3, as DNA: TGCGCCAGCAGCCAATACAAACTCACAGATAACTATGGCTACACCTTC.